This T cell receptor beta chain was found in a study of neurological immune-mediated disorders. Time point indicated: longitudinal time-point 1 (baseline). This clonotype has at least ten counts. The CDR3 totals 16 residues. Trimming at V came to 1 base and at J to 5 bases, leaving 7 bases not matched to a gene. In germline, CDR1 is MDHEN, CDR2 SYDVKM. MiXCR was run by TCRdb on the 5' RACE reads, yielding one entry per CDR3 protein. The table records tens of thousands of distinct CDR3 sequences, more than 8.5% of them present only once. The chain joins TRBV28 to TRBJ2-3; 9 bases line up with TRBD2. Input material: PBMCs. The receptor comes from a man between 25 and 39 years old in good health. The DNA for the CDR3 is TGTGCCAGCAGTTTATTTCCTAGCGGGACGGGAGATACGCAGTATTTT. As protein: CASSLFPSGTGDTQYF.